The next 15 T cell receptor beta chains were all read from a single sample in a study of early T cells in non-severe SARS-CoV-2 infection. TCRdb redid the calling of the 5' RACE reads with MiXCR, one entry per CDR3 protein. The sample has 35,000 to 50,000 distinct CDR3 sequences, less than 6.5% seen once. The sample in question was whole blood, obtained at baseline. Receptors originate from an adult who was a healthcare worker with PCR-confirmed SARS-CoV-2 infection or an uninfected control (not recorded which).

This clonotype was seen more than once but under ten times. The chain couples TRBV5-1 to TRBJ1-1, with D unclear. From germline, CDR1 is SGHRS and CDR2 YFSETQ. The CDR3 sequence is 12 residues long. The germline V and J ends were trimmed by 3 bases and 4 bases, with 7 bases remaining between them. Here the CDR3 DNA reads TGCGCCAGCAGCTCTAAAAGCACTGAAGCTTTCTTT. This gives the protein CASSSKSTEAFF.

This clonotype appeared many times. The chain employs TRBV12-3 or TRBV12-4 and TRBJ2-5; D gene ambiguous. The CDR3 spans 12 residues. The germline V and J ends were trimmed by 6 bases and 4 bases, with 9 bases remaining between them. CDR3 amino acids: CASRKTLETQYF. DNA of the CDR3: TGTGCCAGCAGAAAGACCTTAGAGACCCAGTACTTC.

This clonotype has ten or more counts. CDR3 residues: CASRTSWGGTDTQYF. In DNA, the CDR3 is TGTGCCAGCAGAACATCGTGGGGGGGCACAGATACGCAGTATTTT. The gene calls are TRBV6-5 and TRBJ2-3, with D possibly TRBD2 on 6 matching bases. V was trimmed by 6 bases and J by 1 base, leaving 14 bases between them. This CDR3 spans 15 amino acids. Germline CDR1 and CDR2: MNHEY and SVGAGI.

This clonotype was recorded many times. The chain carries TRBV5-5 and TRBJ2-3; 8 bases map to TRBD2. The CDR3 is 16 amino acids. Germline loops: CDR1 SGHKS, CDR2 YYEKEE (reference sequence). J was trimmed by 2 bases and V by 0 bases; bases with no gene match: 5. In nucleotides, the CDR3 is TGTGCCAGCAGCTTGGTCCCGGGGGGGGACACAGATACGCAGTATTTT. The encoded protein is CASSLVPGGDTDTQYF.

This clonotype was observed many times. The chain joins TRBV20-1 to TRBJ2-1; no clear D. Trimming pared 0 bases from V and 0 bases from J, leaving 12 bases between. Germline V gene data show CDR1 as DFQATT and CDR2 as SNEGSKA (reference sequence). The CDR3 contains 16 residues. DNA of the CDR3: TGCAGTGCTAGAGATTGGGTGATTAGCTCCTACAATGAGCAGTTCTTC. Its translation is CSARDWVISSYNEQFF.

The sample holds many counts of this clonotype. This chain joins TRBV24-1 and TRBJ2-3, with 12 bases that match TRBD1. The CDR3 has 14 residues. Germline V gene data show CDR1 as KGHDR and CDR2 as SFDVKD. The trim removed 9 bases at V and 6 bases at J, leaving 6 bases unmatched. CDR3 loop: CATVGQGALDTQYF. The DNA of the CDR3 is TGTGCCACCGTGGGACAGGGGGCATTGGATACGCAGTATTTT.

This clonotype turned up a few times. The chain is built from TRBV27 and TRBJ2-2; D remains unclear. The CDR3 contains 14 residues. Per germline, CDR1 MNHEY and CDR2 SMNVEV (reference sequence). V lost 0 bases and J lost 5, with 7 bases in between. The CDR3: CASSLSGRTGELFF. CDR3 in DNA: TGTGCCAGCAGTTTATCAGGCAGAACCGGGGAGCTGTTTTTT.

There are a few counts of this clonotype. J is TRBJ2-3 and V is TRBV7-6, with D tentatively TRBD1 or TRBD2 (5 bases each). Looked up from germline, CDR1 is SGHVS and CDR2 is FNYEAQ. This CDR3 is 15 amino acids long. Trimming took 1 base from V and 2 from J, leaving 10 bases between them. The DNA of the CDR3 is TGTGCCAGCAGCTTAGACGGGGCGAACACAGATACGCAGTATTTT. Amino acids: CASSLDGANTDTQYF. Looking up the rest from reference TRBV7-6 and TRBJ2-3 gives the full variable domain: GAGVSQSPRYKVTKRGQDVALRCDPISGHVSLYWYRQALGQGPEFLTYFNYEAQQDKSGLPNDRFSAERPEGSISTLTIQRTEQRDSAMYRCASSLDGANTDTQYFGPGTRLTVL.

This clonotype appeared many times. This chain joins TRBV7-2 and TRBJ2-7; D ambiguous. Germline assignment: CDR1 SGHTA and CDR2 FQGNSA. V was shortened by 5 bases and J by 4 bases, with 18 bases between the two germline ends. CDR3 length equals 15 residues. The CDR3 DNA reads as TGTGCCAGCAGCCCCCTTCCTGGGCCTGATTACGAGCAGTACTTC. Translation gives CASSPLPGPDYEQYF.

This clonotype was counted many times. The genes are TRBV5-1 and TRBJ2-3; 8 nucleotides line up with TRBD2. The CDR3 sequence is 16 residues long. Germline assignment: CDR1 SGHRS and CDR2 YFSETQ. Unmatched junction bases numbered 12, after V lost 4 bases and J lost 5 bases. This CDR3 reads CASSVAGTRSKDTQYF. CDR3 in DNA: TGCGCCAGCAGCGTGGCCGGGACTAGATCGAAAGATACGCAGTATTTT. Using reference TRBV5-1 and TRBJ2-3 for the parts outside the CDR3, the full variable domain is KAGVTQTPRYLIKTRGQQVTLSCSPISGHRSVSWYQQTPGQGLQFLFEYFSETQRNKGNFPGRFSGRQFSNSRSEMNVSTLELGDSALYLCASSVAGTRSKDTQYFGPGTRLTVL.

This clonotype was seen more than once but under ten times. The chain recombines TRBV20-1 with TRBJ2-3; D is unclear. Germline V gene lookup returns CDR1 DFQATT and CDR2 SNEGSKA (reference sequence). This CDR3 contains 13 residues. The CDR3 spells CSTPGKSTDTQYF. The CDR3 region has the DNA TGCAGCACTCCGGGCAAAAGCACAGATACGCAGTATTTT.

This clonotype has ten or more counts. V and J are TRBV7-9 and TRBJ2-7; TRBD2 aligns across 9 bases. V trimming: 1 base; J trimming: 5 bases; junction bases outside the gene matches: 0. CDR3 length: 13 residues. Germline V CDR1 and CDR2: SEHNR, FQNEAQ (reference sequence). The CDR3 DNA sequence: TGTGCCAGCAGCTTAGGACTAGCGGACGAGCAGTACTTC. It is translated as CASSLGLADEQYF. The entire variable domain, with the rest obtained from reference TRBV7-9 and TRBJ2-7, is as follows: DTGVSQNPRHKITKRGQNVTFRCDPISEHNRLYWYRQTLGQGPEFLTYFQNEAQLEKSRLLSDRFSAERPKGSFSTLEIQRTEQGDSAMYLCASSLGLADEQYFGPGTRLTVT.

This chain uses TRBV20-1 with TRBJ2-7, with D perhaps matching TRBD2 (5 bases). The CDR3 runs 14 residues. Germline V gene sequence: CDR1 DFQATT, CDR2 SNEGSKA (reference sequence). Trimming left V 3 bases short and J 1 base short, with 13 bases between. CDR3 coding DNA: TGCAGTGCTAGTGGGCTAGCTAGTTCCTACGAGCAGTACTTC. It encodes CSASGLASSYEQYF.

This clonotype was seen at least ten times. The V and J genes are TRBV7-2 and TRBJ2-6, with TRBD2 matching 8 bases. With 6 bases clipped from V and 0 bases from J, the junction kept 7 bases outside the gene matches. Germline loops: CDR1 SGHTA, CDR2 FQGNSA. The CDR3 extends over 17 amino acids. CDR3 coding DNA: TGTGCCAGCAGGCCACTAGCGGCTGTCTCTGGGGCCAACGTCCTGACTTTC. It specifies CASRPLAAVSGANVLTF.

This clonotype was observed at least ten times. V gene TRBV5-1 combines with J gene TRBJ2-1, with 9 bases that match TRBD1. Germline V lookup: CDR1 SGHRS, CDR2 YFSETQ. This CDR3 spans 16 amino acids. Germline trimming cut 2 bases from V and 5 bases from J; bases unmatched to any gene: 8. The CDR3 DNA reads TGCGCCAGCAGCTTTGGACAGGGGAGTGGGAACAATGAGCAGTTCTTC. This translates into CASSFGQGSGNNEQFF. Filled out from reference TRBV5-1 and TRBJ2-1, the complete variable domain reads KAGVTQTPRYLIKTRGQQVTLSCSPISGHRSVSWYQQTPGQGLQFLFEYFSETQRNKGNFPGRFSGRQFSNSRSEMNVSTLELGDSALYLCASSFGQGSGNNEQFFGPGTRLTVL.